This entry lists 28 T cell receptor beta chains sequenced from one sample in a study of early T cells in non-severe SARS-CoV-2 infection. TCRdb reanalysed the 5' RACE reads using MiXCR and keeps one entry per CDR3 protein. This table holds 30,000 to 45,000 distinct CDR3 sequences, around 3.9% found once. Sequenced sample: whole blood. Every receptor here comes from an adult who was a healthcare worker with PCR-confirmed SARS-CoV-2 infection or an uninfected control (not recorded which).

In its sample, this clonotype was seen many times. The chain recombines TRBV3-1 with TRBJ2-1; 12 bases are shared with TRBD2. Trimming cost V 4 bases and J 9 bases; bases outside gene matches: 7. The CDR3 contains 15 residues. Germline-derived CDR1 and CDR2 are LGHDT and YNNKEL (reference sequence). CDR3 in amino acids: CASSRLAGGLGEQFF. In DNA, the CDR3 is TGTGCCAGCAGCCGCCTAGCGGGGGGGCTCGGTGAGCAGTTCTTC.

The table lists this clonotype with many counts. The J gene is TRBJ2-1, the V gene TRBV7-2; the D call may be TRBD1 or TRBD2 (5 bases each). V was shortened by 5 bases and J by 14 bases, with 19 bases between the two germline ends. Per germline, CDR1 SGHTA and CDR2 FQGNSA. The CDR3 consists of 13 residues. In nucleotides, the CDR3 is TGTGCCAGCAGCCCTACTCGGGGCCAGTTTGAGTTCTTC. Translating it yields CASSPTRGQFEFF.

At least ten counts were recorded for this clonotype. The gene calls are TRBV25-1 and TRBJ1-4; D is uncertain. Germline V gene lookup returns CDR1 MGHDK and CDR2 SYGVNS. V lost 4 bases, J lost 5 bases, and 17 bases lay in between. This CDR3 comprises 16 residues. The CDR3 nucleotides read TGTGCCAGCAGTGTCCTCTTGGGAGGTCGCAATGAAAAACTGTTTTTT. It encodes CASSVLLGGRNEKLFF. Complete variable domain (other parts from reference TRBV25-1 and TRBJ1-4): EADIYQTPRYLVIGTGKKITLECSQTMGHDKMYWYQQDPGMELHLIHYSYGVNSTEKGDLSSESTVSRIRTEHFPLTLESARPSHTSQYLCASSVLLGGRNEKLFFGSGTQLSVL.

This clonotype was detected a few times. The J gene is TRBJ2-7, the V gene TRBV12-3 or TRBV12-4, with 11 bases fitting TRBD2. J lost 6 bases, V lost 7 bases, and 11 bases had no gene match. This CDR3 is built from 15 residues. The CDR3: CASTHSSGRASEQYF. CDR3 DNA: TGTGCCAGCACCCACAGTAGCGGGAGGGCCAGCGAGCAGTACTTC.

This clonotype was seen ten or more times. The gene calls are TRBV11-3 and TRBJ2-1; D not resolved. The V end was cut by 5 bases, the J end by 9 bases, with 14 bases between. CDR3 length equals 13 residues. Germline V gives CDR1 SGHNT, CDR2 YENEEA. CDR3 protein: CASSPLRVAEQFF. CDR3 DNA: TGTGCCAGCAGCCCCCTTCGGGTTGCTGAGCAGTTCTTC.

This clonotype was found many times. V gene TRBV10-3 combines with J gene TRBJ1-3; D perhaps matches TRBD1 (6 bases). The V and J ends lost 6 bases and 4 bases respectively, with 10 bases between them. Germline V gene lookup returns CDR1 ENHRY and CDR2 SYGVKD. CDR3 length: 13 amino acids. CDR3 protein: CAISRDTGNTIYF. Here the CDR3 DNA reads TGTGCCATCAGCCGGGACACAGGAAACACCATATATTTT.

This clonotype was found many times. The chain couples TRBV2 to TRBJ1-6, with 7 bases aligning to TRBD1. V lost 3 bases and J lost 3; bases outside the gene matches: 11. The CDR3 is made up of 18 amino acids. In germline, CDR1 is SNHLY, CDR2 FYNNEI. The CDR3 reads CASSETGSATNYNSPLHF. CDR3 coding DNA: TGTGCCAGCAGTGAGACAGGGAGTGCCACAAACTATAATTCACCCCTCCACTTT.

The V and J genes are TRBV12-3 or TRBV12-4 and TRBJ2-7, with TRBD1 as a possible D gene (6 bases). CDR3 size: 12 residues. Trimming cost V 5 bases and J 9 bases, with 14 bases left between them. The CDR3 sequence is CASSLQGLGQYF. CDR3 nucleotides: TGTGCCAGCAGTCTACAGGGTCTTGGGCAGTACTTC.

The sample holds many counts of this clonotype. This sequence joins TRBV10-2 and TRBJ1-1; D gene uncertain. This CDR3 has 13 amino acids. From germline, CDR1 is WSHSY and CDR2 SAAADI. V lost 3 bases to trimming and J lost 0 bases, with 5 bases between them. CDR3 in amino acids: CASSEQLNTEAFF. CDR3 bases: TGCGCCAGCAGTGAACAGCTGAACACTGAAGCTTTCTTT.

The chain couples TRBV9 to TRBJ1-1, with 7 bases aligning to TRBD1. V dropped 3 bases and J dropped 4; count of bases not matched to a gene: 6. Per the germline V gene, CDR1 is SGDLS and CDR2 is YYNGEE. The CDR3 contains 14 residues. CDR3 region: CASSATGLVTEAFF. CDR3 nucleotides: TGTGCCAGCAGCGCGACAGGGTTGGTCACTGAAGCTTTCTTT.

This chain connects TRBV24-1 to TRBJ2-3, with TRBD2 matching 8 bases. The ends lost 10 bases at V and 2 bases at J; junction bases unmatched: 10. The V gene's germline CDR1 is KGHDR and CDR2 SFDVKD. This CDR3 contains 15 residues. CDR3 sequence reads: CATALRGADTDTQYF. The DNA of the CDR3 is TGTGCCACGGCCCTGCGGGGGGCAGACACAGATACGCAGTATTTT.

This clonotype has at least ten counts. The V call is TRBV11-2, the J call TRBJ2-2, with D unresolved. V was clipped by 1 base and J by 1 base, with 10 bases between them. The CDR3 contains 16 residues. In germline, CDR1 is SGHAT, CDR2 FQNNGV. In nucleotides, the CDR3 is TGTGCCAGCAGCTTAGTCCCCCCCCTGAACACCGGGGAGCTGTTTTTT. This translates into CASSLVPPLNTGELFF.

This clonotype was seen only a few times. The rearrangement links TRBV6-1 to TRBJ2-3, with a weak D call TRBD2 (7 bases). Trimming removed 3 bases at V and 3 bases at J, with 16 bases between. CDR1 is MNHNS, CDR2 SASEGT, per germline. This CDR3 is 16 amino acids long. In DNA form, the CDR3 reads TGTGCCAGCAGTGATCGGGGGGCTCTTGGTACAGATACGCAGTATTTT. Its translation: CASSDRGALGTDTQYF.

The table lists this clonotype with a few counts. The gene calls are TRBV4-1 and TRBJ2-3; 13 bases line up with TRBD2. This CDR3 is 16 amino acids long. CDR1 and CDR2 (germline): MGHRA, YSYEKL. The V gene end was trimmed by 3 bases and the J gene end by 6 bases; junction bases not matched to a gene: 6. The CDR3 DNA reads as TGCGCCAGCAGCCACCGACTAGCGGGGGGCCTCGATACGCAGTATTTT. It yields the protein CASSHRLAGGLDTQYF.

This clonotype has ten or more counts. The rearrangement links TRBV5-4 to TRBJ1-5, with D tentatively TRBD1 (5 bases). The CDR3 runs 14 residues. The germline CDR1 and CDR2 sequences are SGHNT and YYREEE (reference sequence). V lost 4 bases, J lost 3 bases, and 11 bases lay in between. CDR3 coding DNA: TGTGCCAGCAGCCGGGCAGGGTCCAATCAGCCCCAGCATTTT. This gives the protein CASSRAGSNQPQHF.

This clonotype was seen at least ten times. V gene TRBV29-1 combines with J gene TRBJ2-1; no clear D. V was clipped by 0 bases and J by 3 bases, with 9 bases between them. The CDR3 length is 14 residues. Germline CDR1 SQVTM, CDR2 ANQGSEA. The CDR3 DNA reads TGCAGCGTTGAAGATCCGCACAGCTACAATGAGCAGTTCTTC. As protein: CSVEDPHSYNEQFF.

The table lists this clonotype with many counts. The chain is built from TRBV5-6 and TRBJ2-3, with a tentative D call TRBD1 (5 bases). The CDR3 runs 13 residues. Per the germline V gene, CDR1 is SGHDT and CDR2 is YYEEEE. V lost 6 bases and J lost 4, with 12 bases in between. CDR3 sequence reads: CASNQGNADTQYF. The CDR3 bases are TGTGCCAGCAACCAGGGTAATGCAGATACGCAGTATTTT.

This clonotype was recorded at least ten times. This chain connects TRBV2 to TRBJ1-1; D gene unclear. V was cut by 4 bases and J by 1 base, with 7 bases left in between. Germline-derived CDR1 and CDR2 are SNHLY and FYNNEI. The CDR3 length is 13 residues. CDR3 sequence: CASSGQANTEAFF. The CDR3, as DNA: TGTGCCAGCAGTGGGCAGGCGAACACTGAAGCTTTCTTT.

This clonotype has just a few counts. The chain carries TRBV11-2 and TRBJ2-7, with D hard to call. V was clipped by 1 base and J by 7 bases, with 8 bases between them. Germline values: CDR1 SGHAT, CDR2 FQNNGV. The length of the CDR3 is 12 residues. CDR3 DNA sequence: TGTGCCAGCAGCTTAGTTACCTGGGAGCAGTACTTC. Translated: CASSLVTWEQYF.

This clonotype was seen at least ten times. J is TRBJ2-3 and V is TRBV5-1; TRBD1 matches at 12 bases. Germline assignment: CDR1 SGHRS and CDR2 YFSETQ. This CDR3 contains 16 residues. J was trimmed by 9 bases and V by 4 bases; bases with no gene match: 12. The CDR3 here is CASSTGTGGSIGTQYF. The DNA for the CDR3 is TGCGCCAGCAGCACGGGGACAGGGGGCTCTATCGGGACGCAGTATTTT.

Ten or more counts support this clonotype. This chain links TRBV7-2 with TRBJ1-1; a weak D match, TRBD1 (5 bases). The CDR3 totals 16 residues. CDR1 and CDR2 from the germline V gene are SGHTA and FQGNSA. The V and J ends lost 5 bases and 5 bases respectively, with 21 bases between them. Written as DNA, the CDR3 is TGTGCCAGCAGCCCGACTTGGGCCGTGGGGGAGACTGAAGCTTTCTTT. Amino acids: CASSPTWAVGETEAFF.

At least ten counts were recorded for this clonotype. The CDR3 DNA reads as TGCGCCAGCAGCTCCCAGGGAAGGGAAGAAAAACTGTTTTTT. Protein product: CASSSQGREEKLFF. The chain recombines TRBV5-1 with TRBJ1-4, with D tentatively TRBD1 (5 bases). Germline CDR1 SGHRS, CDR2 YFSETQ. The CDR3 runs 14 residues. V shed 3 bases and J shed 8 bases, with 14 bases lying between them.

This clonotype was counted at least ten times. This chain joins TRBV5-1 and TRBJ2-3, with D perhaps TRBD2 (6 bases). Germline CDR1 is SGHRS and CDR2 is YFSETQ. This CDR3 is built from 15 residues. The ends were cut back, 3 bases at V and 0 bases at J, with 11 bases in the middle. This chain's CDR3 is CASSSDGSSTDTQYF. The DNA for the CDR3 is TGCGCCAGCAGCTCGGACGGGAGCAGCACAGATACGCAGTATTTT.

The table lists this clonotype with many counts. This sequence joins TRBV6-5 and TRBJ2-3; no clear D. V gave up 5 bases and J gave up 1 base, with 16 bases separating them. Germline loops: CDR1 MNHEY, CDR2 SVGAGI. CDR3 size: 16 residues. CDR3 residues: CASSPHRIAGTDTQYF. The CDR3 DNA follows: TGTGCCAGCAGTCCCCACAGAATCGCAGGCACAGATACGCAGTATTTT.

This clonotype was observed many times. V usage is TRBV6-2 or TRBV6-3 and J usage is TRBJ2-3; TRBD2 matches 7 bases. Germline CDR1 reads MNHEY; CDR2 reads SVGEGT. V lost 3 bases, J lost 2 bases, and 8 bases stayed unmatched. CDR3 length equals 16 residues. CDR3 sequence (DNA): TGTGCCAGCAGTTATGGAACGGGGGGAGACACAGATACGCAGTATTTT. It codes for CASSYGTGGDTDTQYF.

This clonotype was counted at least ten times. CDR3 amino acids: CASSQFGYEQFF. DNA of the CDR3: TGTGCCAGCAGCCAATTCGGTTATGAGCAGTTCTTC. The chain couples TRBV3-1 to TRBJ2-1, with D unresolved. In germline, CDR1 is LGHDT, CDR2 YNNKEL (reference sequence). This CDR3 comprises 12 residues. The V and J ends lost 2 bases and 8 bases respectively, with 7 bases between them.

This clonotype was counted at least ten times. This chain joins TRBV5-1 and TRBJ1-4; D is uncertain. This CDR3 region has 15 residues. CDR1 and CDR2 (germline): SGHRS, YFSETQ. V was shortened by 3 bases and J by 0 bases, with 9 bases between the two germline ends. The CDR3 sequence is CASSSSSATNEKLFF. The CDR3 DNA follows: TGCGCCAGCAGCTCAAGCAGTGCAACTAATGAAAAACTGTTTTTT.

This clonotype was recorded at least ten times. The chain has TRBV12-3 or TRBV12-4 and TRBJ1-5, with D possibly being TRBD1 (5 bases). The CDR3 has 14 amino acids. V lost 4 bases, J lost 2 bases, and 9 bases lay in between. DNA of the CDR3: TGTGCCAGCAGTTCGCAACAGGGCAATCAGCCCCAGCATTTT. Protein product: CASSSQQGNQPQHF.